The rows below give T cell receptor beta chains drawn from one sample of a study of blood T cell repertoires in COVID-19. TCRdb's table, derived via immunoSEQ multiplex PCR, lists solely in-frame clones and lacks some. The table includes 65,000 or so clones, 80% to 90% detected once. The sample taken for sequencing was peripheral blood. The receptors come from a man over 45 with active COVID-19. Both conserved end residues are part of each CDR3. A D gene is named only where the DNA matches it firmly. Only part of the rows carry a size: once, few, many, or a class if the clone is expanded.

>TRBV5-4|few|-|TRBJ2-5
TGTGCCAGCAGCTTCTACGACAGGGAGGATAGGGAGACCCAGTACTTC
CASSFYDREDRETQYF
>TRBV30|-|TRBD2|TRBJ2-2
TGTGCCCGAGGGGCGGGGGTAATCGGGGAGCTGTTTTTT
CARGAGVIGELFF
>TRBV19|-|-|TRBJ1-2
TGTGCCAGTAGCCCTGCGGTGGGCTACACCTTC
CASSPAVGYTF
>TRBV30|few|TRBD1|TRBJ2-7
TGTGCTTCGCTCCGACAGGGATCTTTCCACGAGCAGTACTTC
CASLRQGSFHEQYF
>TRBV3-1/TRBV3-2|once|-|TRBJ2-3
TGTGCCAGCAGCCAAGCGGGAGATACGCAGTATTTT
CASSQAGDTQYF
>TRBV7-3|-|-|TRBJ2-4
TGTGCCAGCAGGGCGACAGGCCAAAACATTCAGTACTTC
CASRATGQNIQYF
>TRBV27|-|-|TRBJ2-5
TGTGCCAGCAGGGGGGCTTCCGAGACCCAGTACTTC
CASRGASETQYF
>TRBV5-1|-|-|TRBJ2-5
TGCGCCAGCTCAACAGGGGGGGGTGAGACCCAGTACTTC
CASSTGGGETQYF
>TRBV9|-|-|TRBJ2-2
TGTGCCAGCAGCCCGAGACTACGACCGAACACCGGGGAGCTGTTTTTT
CASSPRLRPNTGELFF
>TRBV7-9|-|-|TRBJ1-2
TGTGCCAGCAGCAACAGGGATGGCTACACCTTC
CASSNRDGYTF
>TRBV20-1|-|-|TRBJ2-5
TGCAGCTCTAGCCGCGAGACCCAGTACTTC
CSSSRETQYF
>TRBV7-9|-|-|TRBJ1-1
TGTGCCAGCAGCTTAGTTCAGGGGATAACCACTGAAGCTTTCTTT
CASSLVQGITTEAFF